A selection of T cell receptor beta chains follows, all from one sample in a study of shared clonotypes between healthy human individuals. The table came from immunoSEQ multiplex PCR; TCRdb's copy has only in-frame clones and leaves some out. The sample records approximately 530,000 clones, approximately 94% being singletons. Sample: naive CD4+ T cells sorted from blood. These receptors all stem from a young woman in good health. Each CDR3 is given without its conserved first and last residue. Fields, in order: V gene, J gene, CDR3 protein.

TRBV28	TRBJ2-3	ASSSGTAGGNTQY
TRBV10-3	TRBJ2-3	AISEAGWGSTDTQY
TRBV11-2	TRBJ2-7	ASSLAWREGIYEQY
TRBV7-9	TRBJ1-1	ASSLEQGVTEAF
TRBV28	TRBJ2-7	ASSTGGHEQY
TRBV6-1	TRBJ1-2	ASSNYRDRQFGYT
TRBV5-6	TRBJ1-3	ASSLDPAGNTIY
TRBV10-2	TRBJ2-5	ASSVRSGVWQETQY
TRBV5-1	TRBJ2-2	ASSLVTIGGELF
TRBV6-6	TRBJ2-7	ASSSETGPYEQY
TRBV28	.	ASRASGQGNHEQY
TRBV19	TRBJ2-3	ASSHPPGQGTDTQY
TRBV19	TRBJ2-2	ASTSRGNTGELF
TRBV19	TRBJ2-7	ASKDPRQTYEQY
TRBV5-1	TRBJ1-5	ASSLSGTGDQPQH
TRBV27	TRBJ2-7	ASSGPGHNYEQY
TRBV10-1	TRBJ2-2	ASSEMGPGGPMSSAGELF
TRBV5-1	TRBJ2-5	ASSLGAGAQETQY
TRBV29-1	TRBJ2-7	SVGDRGYEQY
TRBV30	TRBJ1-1	AWGPGPTEAF
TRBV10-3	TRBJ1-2	ATPLGDGYGYT
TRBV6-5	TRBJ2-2	ASSLLAGGRTGELF
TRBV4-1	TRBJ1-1	ASSQGQGAYEAF
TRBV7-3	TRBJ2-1	ASSHPGTSGLGEQF
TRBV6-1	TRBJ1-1	ASSEYPAETEAF
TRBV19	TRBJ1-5	ASTNTGTLFAQPQH
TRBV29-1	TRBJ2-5	SADRAGETQY
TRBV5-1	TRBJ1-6	ASSFRTDSSPLH
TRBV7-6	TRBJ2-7	ASSPPFAGEQY
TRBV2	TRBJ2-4	ASVGGGKRNIQY
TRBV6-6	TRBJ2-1	ASSSTRGSNEQF
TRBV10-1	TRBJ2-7	ASSESTGSGEQY
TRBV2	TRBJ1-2	AGRQGAYGYT
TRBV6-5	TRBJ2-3	ASRLADTQY
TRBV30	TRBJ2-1	ALHGGSYNEQF
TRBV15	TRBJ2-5	ATSRDFGGETQY
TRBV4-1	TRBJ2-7	ASSQRTSGRSYEQY
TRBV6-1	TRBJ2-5	ASSAGRARSETQY
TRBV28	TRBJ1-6	ASIGDYWGSPLH
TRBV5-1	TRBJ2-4	ASSLLGATKNIQY
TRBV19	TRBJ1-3	ASSPPATGGNTIY
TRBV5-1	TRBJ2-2	ASSLSGENTGELF
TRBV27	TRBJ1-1	ASSARGRAPF
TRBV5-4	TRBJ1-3	ASSWSGTVGNTIY
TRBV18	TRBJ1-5	ASSSLPPGGGRNQPQH
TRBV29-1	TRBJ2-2	SVGQTGELF
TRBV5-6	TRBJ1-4	ASSLRYGSLATNEKLF
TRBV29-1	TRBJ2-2	SVGGGFYTGELF
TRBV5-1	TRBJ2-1	ASRKLQGSYNEQF
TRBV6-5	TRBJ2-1	ASAGTSGSYEQF
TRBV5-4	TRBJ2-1	ASSAPPTGAYNEQF
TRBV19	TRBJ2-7	ASKVRGNIIKPGSYEQY
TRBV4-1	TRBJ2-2	ASSQESGTSFDTGELF
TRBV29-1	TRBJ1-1	SVEKQGAEAF
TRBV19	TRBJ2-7	ASSSEVGGSYEQY